The rows below give T cell receptor beta chains drawn from one sample of a study of CD8 T cells in Susac syndrome. A single record per CDR3 protein comes from TCRdb applying MiXCR to the immunoSEQ multiplex PCR reads. The sample consists of 95,000 to 150,000 distinct CDR3 sequences, about 95% of them appearing once. Sequencing used CD8+ T cells from PBMCs. These receptors came from a human donor with Susac syndrome. Each CDR3 is given with its conserved first and last residue. A D gene is named only where the DNA matches it firmly. Size tells how often a clone was seen (once, few, many) or the class of an expanded clone, and some rows leave it out.

-	-	TRBJ1-2	TRBV29-1	CSVSTAVPKGDGYTF	TGCAGCGTCTCAACGGCGGTCCCCAAGGGCGATGGCTACACCTTC
-	-	TRBJ2-5	TRBV5-6	CASSLPGGEWETQYF	TGTGCCAGCAGCTTGCCTGGCGGGGAGTGGGAGACCCAGTACTTC
-	once	TRBJ2-2	TRBV7-9	CASSPPPSGELFF	TGTGCCAGCAGCCCGCCCCCCTCCGGGGAGCTGTTTTTT
-	-	TRBJ2-7	TRBV6-5	CASSYSESPHEQYF	TGTGCCAGCAGTTACTCTGAAAGTCCCCACGAGCAGTACTTC
-	-	TRBJ1-5	TRBV7-9	CASSTDSNQPQHF	TGTGCCAGCAGCACGGACAGCAATCAGCCCCAGCATTTT
TRBD1	-	TRBJ2-7	TRBV30	CAWDYGTGFSEQYF	TGTGCCTGGGATTATGGGACAGGGTTCTCCGAGCAGTACTTC
-	-	TRBJ1-1	TRBV12-3/TRBV12-4	CASSLPDAAGTEAFF	TGTGCCAGCAGTTTGCCAGATGCAGCGGGCACTGAAGCTTTCTTT
-	-	TRBJ2-3	TRBV18	CASSPLDAIRGLSDTQYF	TGTGCCAGCTCACCACTGGATGCAATTCGCGGGTTGTCAGATACGCAGTATTTT
-	-	TRBJ1-2	TRBV6-5	CASSYIEGNYGYTF	TGTGCCAGCAGTTACATCGAGGGAAACTATGGCTACACCTTC
TRBD1	-	TRBJ1-2	TRBV19	CASSILGTGDGYTF	TGTGCCAGTAGTATCCTTGGGACAGGAGACGGCTACACCTTC
-	-	TRBJ1-1	TRBV7-8	CASRKVAGDTEAFF	TGTGCCAGCAGAAAAGTTGCGGGGGACACTGAAGCTTTCTTT
TRBD2	-	TRBJ2-1	TRBV20-1	CSAVSGSNSYNEQFF	TGCAGTGCTGTTAGCGGGAGCAACTCCTACAATGAGCAGTTCTTC
TRBD2	-	TRBJ2-7	TRBV7-9	CASSSPTPLAGAQAYEQYF	TGTGCCAGCAGCTCCCCTACGCCACTAGCGGGAGCCCAAGCCTACGAGCAGTACTTC
-	-	TRBJ2-5	TRBV7-9	CASSSSPTTYQETQYF	TGTGCCAGCAGCTCAAGCCCGACGACGTACCAAGAGACCCAGTACTTC
-	-	TRBJ1-5	TRBV2	CASSATPGHSNQPQHF	TGTGCCAGCAGCGCAACGCCCGGGCATAGCAATCAGCCCCAGCATTTT
-	once	TRBJ2-7	TRBV19	CASSIEGFSHEQYF	TGTGCCAGTAGTATTGAAGGGTTCTCCCACGAGCAGTACTTC
-	-	TRBJ2-5	TRBV5-1	CASSITTLDSHQETQYF	TGCGCCAGCAGCATCACGACCCTGGACAGCCACCAAGAGACCCAGTACTTC
-	once	TRBJ1-1	TRBV20-1	CSARQGSPEAFF	TGCAGTGCTAGACAGGGGAGCCCTGAAGCTTTCTTT
TRBD2	-	TRBJ2-7	TRBV20-1	CSARLAGGPYEQYF	TGCAGTGCTAGACTAGCGGGGGGGCCCTACGAGCAGTACTTC
TRBD1	-	TRBJ2-7	TRBV20-1	CSARHYRGEQYF	TGCAGTGCTAGACATTACAGGGGCGAGCAGTACTTC
-	-	TRBJ2-3	TRBV5-1	CASHIGGEVDTQYF	TGCGCCAGCCACATCGGGGGAGAGGTAGATACGCAGTATTTT
-	-	TRBJ1-2	TRBV20-1	CSAGPLEGGDPGGYTF	TGCAGTGCTGGACCTCTTGAGGGAGGGGACCCAGGTGGCTACACCTTC
-	-	TRBJ1-1	TRBV27	CASSLAQGIRVAFF	TGTGCCAGCAGTTTAGCTCAGGGAATAAGGGTGGCTTTCTTT
TRBD2	-	TRBJ2-1	TRBV12-3/TRBV12-4	CAIRLAGRYNEQFF	TGTGCGATTAGACTAGCGGGCCGCTACAATGAGCAGTTCTTC
TRBD2	-	TRBJ2-3	TRBV13	CASSPMAGGEDTQYF	TGTGCCAGCAGCCCAATGGCGGGAGGTGAAGATACGCAGTATTTT
-	-	TRBJ1-1	TRBV5-1	CASSFGGRDTEAFF	TGCGCCAGCAGCTTCGGGGGTCGGGACACTGAAGCTTTCTTT
-	-	TRBJ2-7	TRBV7-9	CASSPPSHEQYF	TGTGCCAGCAGCCCTCCTTCTCACGAGCAGTACTTC
-	-	TRBJ1-3	TRBV25-1	CASSESLDVQGTGNTIYF	TGTGCCAGCAGTGAATCCCTGGATGTCCAGGGGACTGGAAACACCATATATTTT
-	-	TRBJ2-7	TRBV10-1	CASSESVYEQYF	TGCGCCAGCAGTGAGTCGGTCTACGAGCAGTACTTC
-	-	TRBJ2-1	TRBV6-2/TRBV6-3	CASSQDSSYNEQFF	TGTGCCAGCAGTCAGGATAGCTCCTACAATGAGCAGTTCTTC
TRBD1	-	TRBJ2-2	TRBV20-1	CSASPGSGTGENTGELFF	TGCAGTGCTAGCCCCGGGTCTGGGACAGGGGAGAACACCGGGGAGCTGTTTTTT
TRBD1	-	TRBJ1-6	TRBV15	CATGQDNSPLHF	TGTGCCACCGGACAGGATAATTCACCCCTCCACTTT
TRBD1	-	TRBJ1-1	TRBV19	CASSFGTGLTEAFF	TGTGCCAGTAGTTTCGGGACAGGGTTAACTGAAGCTTTCTTT
-	-	TRBJ2-7	TRBV12-3/TRBV12-4	CASSGLREQYF	TGTGCCAGCAGTGGGTTGCGCGAGCAGTACTTC
TRBD1	-	TRBJ2-2	TRBV5-8	CASSLTLDDRGGWTGELFF	TGTGCCAGCAGCCTCACCCTGGATGACAGGGGTGGATGGACCGGGGAGCTGTTTTTT
TRBD1	-	TRBJ2-5	TRBV6-5	CASTPGQGAWETQYF	TGTGCCAGCACCCCGGGACAGGGGGCTTGGGAGACCCAGTACTTC
-	-	TRBJ2-5	TRBV4-2	CASSDPRVWKETQYF	TGTGCCAGCAGCGATCCGAGGGTGTGGAAAGAGACCCAGTACTTC
-	-	TRBJ1-2	TRBV13	CASSPGTSSEYGYTF	TGTGCCAGCAGCCCAGGGACCTCATCTGAGTATGGCTACACCTTC
TRBD1	once	TRBJ2-7	TRBV19	CASSLGGQALDEQYF	TGTGCCAGTAGTCTAGGGGGACAGGCCCTTGACGAGCAGTACTTC
TRBD1	-	TRBJ1-2	TRBV12-3/TRBV12-4	CASSLGQINYGYTF	TGTGCCAGCAGTTTGGGACAGATTAACTATGGCTACACCTTC
-	-	TRBJ2-3	TRBV25-1	CASQGHREADTQYF	TGTGCCTCCCAGGGGCACAGGGAGGCAGATACGCAGTATTTT
-	-	TRBJ2-2	TRBV7-2	CASSLQGGPGELFF	TGTGCCAGCAGCTTGCAGGGTGGGCCCGGGGAGCTGTTTTTT
-	once	TRBJ1-4	TRBV7-3	CASSLTLVGATNEKLFF	TGTGCCAGCAGCTTAACGCTGGTAGGGGCAACTAATGAAAAACTGTTTTTT
-	-	TRBJ1-1	TRBV18	CASSPGLNTEAFF	TGTGCCAGCTCACCGGGGCTGAACACTGAAGCTTTCTTT
TRBD2	-	TRBJ2-1	TRBV19	CASSIAGGTYNEQFF	TGTGCCAGTAGTATAGCCGGGGGGACCTACAATGAGCAGTTCTTC
TRBD2	-	TRBJ2-1	TRBV29-1	CSVEGLANEQFF	TGCAGCGTTGAGGGACTAGCCAATGAGCAGTTCTTC
-	-	TRBJ2-7	TRBV20-1	CSARFAADYEQYF	TGCAGTGCTAGATTCGCGGCGGACTACGAGCAGTACTTC
TRBD1	-	TRBJ1-1	TRBV13	CASSSPGQGFDAFF	TGTGCCAGCAGCTCCCCGGGACAGGGCTTCGACGCTTTCTTT
-	-	TRBJ2-5	TRBV28	CASSFPGERDQETQYF	TGTGCCAGCAGTTTCCCCGGGGAGCGCGACCAAGAGACCCAGTACTTC
-	-	TRBJ2-1	TRBV11-1	CASSPYRANNEQFF	TGTGCCAGCAGCCCTTACAGGGCTAACAATGAGCAGTTCTTC
-	-	TRBJ1-2	TRBV12-3/TRBV12-4	CASSPGTIYGYTF	TGTGCCAGCAGTCCCGGGACCATCTATGGCTACACCTTC
TRBD2	-	TRBJ2-3	TRBV7-3	CASSPAGGSTDTQYF	TGTGCCAGCAGCCCAGCGGGGGGTAGCACAGATACGCAGTATTTT
-	-	TRBJ1-5	TRBV20-1	CSANQGYSNQPQHF	TGCAGTGCTAATCAGGGGTATAGCAATCAGCCCCAGCATTTT
-	-	TRBJ2-5	TRBV7-7	CASSLGGMGETQYF	TGTGCTAGCAGCTTGGGGGGAATGGGGGAGACCCAGTACTTC